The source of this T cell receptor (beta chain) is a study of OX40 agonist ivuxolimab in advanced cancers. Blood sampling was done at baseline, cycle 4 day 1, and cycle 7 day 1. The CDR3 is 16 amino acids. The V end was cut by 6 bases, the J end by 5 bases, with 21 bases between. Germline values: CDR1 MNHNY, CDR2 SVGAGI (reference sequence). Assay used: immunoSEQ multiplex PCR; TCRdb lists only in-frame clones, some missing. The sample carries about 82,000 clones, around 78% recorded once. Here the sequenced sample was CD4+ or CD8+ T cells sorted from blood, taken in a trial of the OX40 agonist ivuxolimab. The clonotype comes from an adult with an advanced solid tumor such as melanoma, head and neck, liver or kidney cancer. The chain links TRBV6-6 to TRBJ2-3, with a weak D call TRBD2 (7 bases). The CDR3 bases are TGTGCCAGCAGCTCCTCCCGGGGGGCCCAGGTAGATACGCAGTATTTT. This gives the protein CASSSSRGAQVDTQYF.